What follows is one TCR beta chain and its context. TCRdb re-called the 5' RACE reads with MiXCR, one entry per CDR3 protein. Counted here are approximately 190,000 distinct CDR3 sequences, around 15% occurring once; the ten biggest clones make up 35% to 45%. This sample is drawn from a study of identical twins. The length of the CDR3 is 15 residues. Germline CDR1 SGHDN, CDR2 FVKESK. Trimming stripped 4 bases from V and 1 base from J, with 13 bases between. Another study also made use of these data, one on T cells expressing NK-cell markers.

The receptor was isolated from a woman younger than 35 in good health. The chain has TRBV14 and TRBJ1-1; D remains ambiguous. The specimen was CD8+ T cells sorted from blood. The CDR3 loop reads CASSRAGPRNTEAFF. CDR3 nucleotide sequence: TGTGCCAGCAGCCGGGCCGGGCCCCGGAACACTGAAGCTTTCTTT.